These T cell receptor beta chains were read from a single sample in a study of cytomegalovirus exposure and HLA in healthy donors. Libraries were prepared by immunoSEQ multiplex PCR; TCRdb keeps only in-frame clonotypes and omits some of them. The data hold 100,000 to 150,000 clones, with over 70% observed a single time. Sequences were obtained from PBMCs. Source of these receptors: a woman aged 45 to 65 in good health and CMV-seronegative. Each CDR3 is given with its conserved first and last residue. A D gene is named only where the DNA matches it firmly. Clone size appears in some rows only: once, few, many, or a class for an expanded clone.

clone size | J gene | D gene | V gene | CDR3 protein | CDR3 DNA
. | TRBJ2-7 | TRBD1 | TRBV27 | CASSLGTGMEQYF | TGTGCCAGCAGTTTAGGGACAGGGATGGAGCAGTACTTC
. | TRBJ1-1 | . | TRBV11-1 | CASSLLGSSDTEAFF | TGTGCCAGCAGCCTCCTGGGGAGTAGCGACACTGAGGCTTTCTTT
. | TRBJ2-7 | . | TRBV15 | CATSSRIRGMDEQYF | TGTGCCACCAGCAGCCGTATACGCGGGATGGACGAGCAGTACTTC
. | TRBJ2-7 | . | TRBV11-2 | CASSLARYEQYF | TGTGCCAGCAGCTTAGCCCGTTACGAGCAGTACTTC
few | TRBJ2-1 | . | TRBV21-1 | CASSKGATTSEQFF | TGTGCCAGCAGCAAAGGGGCGACTACTAGTGAGCAGTTCTTC
. | TRBJ2-1 | TRBD2 | TRBV29-1 | CSAMTSGAMSGQFF | TGCAGCGCCATGACTAGCGGGGCCATGTCTGGGCAGTTCTTC
. | TRBJ1-5 | TRBD1 | TRBV6-5 | CASSAGGYQPQHF | TGTGCCAGCAGTGCAGGGGGCTATCAGCCCCAGCATTTT
. | TRBJ1-2 | . | TRBV4-3 | CASSQGGGTTNYGYTF | TGCGCCAGCAGCCAAGGGGGCGGGACGACTAACTATGGCTACACCTTC
. | TRBJ1-1 | . | TRBV29-1 | CSVGFVQANTEAFF | TGCAGCGTTGGGTTTGTACAGGCCAACACTGAAGCTTTCTTT
. | TRBJ2-1 | . | TRBV21-1 | CASAGAGYLNEQFF | TGTGCCAGCGCAGGAGCGGGTTATTTGAATGAGCAGTTCTTC
. | TRBJ2-1 | TRBD2 | TRBV7-3 | CASSILAGGSYNEQFF | TGTGCCAGCAGCATACTAGCGGGAGGCTCCTACAATGAGCAGTTCTTC
. | TRBJ1-1 | TRBD1 | TRBV2 | CASSADRVTAEAFF | TGTGCCAGCAGTGCGGACAGGGTTACAGCTGAAGCTTTCTTT
. | TRBJ2-1 | TRBD2 | TRBV25-1 | CATTGTREYNEQFF | TGTGCCACCACAGGGACTAGGGAATACAATGAGCAGTTCTTC
once | TRBJ1-3 | . | TRBV4-3 | CASSQGSGSGLSGNTIYF | TGCGCCAGCAGCCAAGGATCCGGGTCCGGCCTCTCTGGAAACACCATATATTTT
few | TRBJ2-7 | TRBD1 | TRBV29-1 | CSVFTGTGSYEQYF | TGCAGCGTTTTTACGGGGACAGGGTCCTACGAGCAGTACTTC
few | TRBJ2-4 | TRBD1 | TRBV19 | CASSKGQGGKNIQYF | TGTGCCAGTAGTAAGGGACAGGGGGGCAAAAACATTCAGTACTTC
once | TRBJ2-3 | TRBD2 | TRBV4-1 | CASSQDQNGLAGKDTQYF | TGCGCCAGCAGCCAAGATCAGAACGGACTAGCGGGCAAAGATACGCAGTATTTT
. | TRBJ2-2 | TRBD2 | TRBV28 | CASRGVAGYTGELFF | TGTGCCAGCAGGGGAGTAGCGGGGTACACCGGGGAGCTGTTTTTT
few | TRBJ1-1 | . | TRBV7-9 | CSSSRGTEAFF | TGTTCCAGCAGCCGCGGCACTGAAGCTTTCTTT
. | TRBJ1-3 | . | TRBV5-4 | CASRTGGTGNTIYF | TGTGCCAGCCGAACCGGGGGGACTGGAAACACCATATATTTT
. | TRBJ1-2 | . | TRBV11-2 | CASSFTGLNGYTF | TGTGCCAGCAGCTTTACGGGGTTGAATGGCTACACCTTC
. | TRBJ2-1 | . | TRBV15 | CATSPVPQGLASEQFF | TGTGCCACCAGCCCCGTCCCCCAGGGGTTGGCGAGTGAGCAGTTCTTC
. | TRBJ2-1 | . | TRBV14 | CASSQAFRGTNEQFF | TGTGCCAGCAGCCAAGCTTTTCGGGGTACGAATGAGCAGTTCTTC
. | TRBJ1-1 | TRBD1 | TRBV5-1 | CASSLGPTGMDTEAFF | TGCGCCAGCAGCTTGGGACCGACAGGGATGGACACTGAAGCTTTCTTT
. | TRBJ2-1 | TRBD2 | TRBV30 | CAWRGTSGTLLQRNEQFF | TGTGCCTGGAGGGGGACTAGCGGGACCCTCCTACAGAGGAATGAGCAGTTCTTC
once | TRBJ2-2 | TRBD1 | TRBV18 | CASSPGTDTGELFF | TGTGCCAGCTCACCCGGGACAGACACCGGGGAGCTGTTTTTT
. | TRBJ2-7 | TRBD2 | TRBV5-6 | CASSPGLPRSEQYF | TGTGCCAGCAGCCCGGGACTACCCCGCTCCGAGCAGTACTTC
. | TRBJ2-1 | TRBD2 | TRBV5-1 | CASSVSGNSYNEQFF | TGCGCCAGCAGCGTTAGCGGGAACTCCTACAATGAGCAGTTCTTC
. | TRBJ1-5 | TRBD1 | TRBV5-6 | CASSVTGTNNQPQHF | TGTGCCAGCAGCGTGACAGGGACCAATAATCAGCCCCAGCATTTT
. | TRBJ2-7 | TRBD1 | TRBV7-9 | CASSSPGTVAYEQYF | TGTGCCAGCAGCTCCCCCGGGACAGTAGCCTACGAGCAGTACTTC
. | TRBJ2-2 | . | TRBV20-1 | CSATDTGELFF | TGCAGTGCTACAGACACCGGGGAGCTGTTTTTT
. | TRBJ2-1 | . | TRBV9 | CASSVAGDEQFF | TGTGCCAGCAGCGTAGCAGGTGATGAGCAGTTCTTC
. | TRBJ2-1 | TRBD2 | TRBV19 | CASSIDSPGLVYNEQFF | TGTGCCAGTAGTATAGATTCCCCGGGACTAGTCTACAATGAGCAGTTCTTC
. | TRBJ2-3 | TRBD2 | TRBV7-9 | CASSLLAGVGTDTQYF | TGTGCCAGCAGCTTACTAGCGGGAGTGGGGACAGATACGCAGTATTTT
. | TRBJ2-2 | TRBD2 | TRBV19 | CASSSGAGVIGELFF | TGTGCCAGTAGTAGTGGAGCGGGAGTGATCGGGGAGCTGTTTTTT
. | TRBJ2-5 | TRBD1 | TRBV2 | CASSQGAVEETQYF | TGTGCCAGCAGTCAGGGGGCGGTTGAAGAGACCCAGTACTTC
. | TRBJ2-1 | . | TRBV9 | CASSAPGAPREQFF | TGTGCCAGCAGCGCCCCTGGGGCGCCAAGGGAGCAGTTCTTC
. | TRBJ1-1 | . | TRBV19 | CASLHQGQNTEAFF | TGTGCCAGTTTGCATCAGGGCCAGAACACTGAAGCTTTCTTT
. | TRBJ1-2 | . | TRBV6-1 | CASSGLGGYTF | TGTGCCAGCAGTGGACTAGGTGGCTACACCTTC
. | TRBJ2-7 | . | TRBV5-4 | CASSLDTLSSYEQYF | TGTGCCAGCAGTTTAGACACATTGAGCTCCTACGAGCAGTACTTC
few | TRBJ2-7 | TRBD1 | TRBV4-3 | CASSQEWLRDSLSYEQYF | TGCGCCAGCAGCCAAGAGTGGCTCAGGGACAGCCTCTCCTACGAGCAGTACTTC
. | TRBJ2-3 | TRBD1 | TRBV19 | CASSAQGAMGDTQYF | TGTGCCAGTAGTGCCCAGGGGGCGATGGGAGATACGCAGTATTTT
. | TRBJ2-5 | . | TRBV13 | CASSYKGGQETQYF | TGTGCCAGCAGCTATAAAGGCGGGCAAGAGACCCAGTACTTC
. | TRBJ2-1 | TRBD2 | TRBV9 | CASSVALAGSSYNEQFF | TGTGCCAGCAGCGTAGCGCTAGCGGGGAGCTCCTACAATGAGCAGTTCTTC
. | TRBJ1-2 | . | TRBV9 | CASSLPGHYYGYTF | TGTGCCAGCAGCCTACCGGGACATTACTATGGCTACACCTTC
. | TRBJ1-2 | TRBD1 | TRBV5-6 | CASSLVGTGIGYTF | TGTGCCAGCAGCTTGGTGGGGACAGGGATTGGCTACACCTTC
once | TRBJ1-3 | . | TRBV6-1 | CASSGNTIYF | TGTGCCAGCAGCGGGAACACCATATATTTT
. | TRBJ2-7 | TRBD2 | TRBV30 | CAGGSGTTYEQYF | TGTGCCGGGGGTAGCGGGACTACCTACGAGCAGTACTTC
. | TRBJ1-1 | . | TRBV20-1 | CSAHSSSQAFF | TGCAGTGCCCACAGTAGTTCCCAAGCTTTCTTT
. | TRBJ2-1 | TRBD2 | TRBV10-3 | CAITASGRNRSYNEQFF | TGTGCCATCACTGCTAGCGGGAGAAATCGGTCCTACAATGAGCAGTTCTTC
. | TRBJ1-1 | . | TRBV19 | CASSTAWGGLNTEAFF | TGTGCCAGTAGTACCGCTTGGGGGGGCCTGAACACTGAAGCTTTCTTT
. | TRBJ1-5 | . | TRBV29-1 | CSVEEGHNQPQHF | TGCAGCGTTGAAGAGGGACACAATCAGCCCCAGCATTTT
. | TRBJ1-1 | TRBD1 | TRBV6-6 | CASSYPGGSALEAFF | TGTGCCAGCAGTTACCCAGGGGGGTCGGCTTTAGAAGCTTTCTTT
few | TRBJ2-7 | TRBD2 | TRBV7-2 | CASSLGAGGSRYEQYF | TGTGCCAGCAGCTTAGGAGCGGGAGGCTCACGCTACGAGCAGTACTTC
. | TRBJ2-5 | . | TRBV6-5 | CASSPGGQETQYF | TGTGCCAGCAGCCCAGGGGGGCAAGAGACCCAGTACTTC
. | TRBJ2-2 | TRBD2 | TRBV28 | CASSLGLALTGELFF | TGTGCCAGCAGTTTGGGACTAGCCCTCACCGGGGAGCTGTTTTTT
. | TRBJ2-3 | TRBD2 | TRBV5-1 | CASSLDAGVADTQYF | TGCGCCAGCAGCTTGGACGCGGGAGTAGCAGATACGCAGTATTTT
. | TRBJ2-1 | TRBD2 | TRBV4-3 | CASSQVYAGLPSNEQFF | TGCGCCAGCAGCCAAGTTTATGCGGGACTACCTTCCAATGAGCAGTTCTTC